This record concerns one T cell receptor (beta chain) sequence. Antigen: not known. This record belongs to a study of T-cell memory formation after mild COVID-19. General study findings and limits: A second wave expanding day 15 to 37 was CD4+-biased; contracting clones were balanced.

Researchers used 5'RACE with constant-segment primers to make TCR alpha and TCR beta cDNA libraries that carry sample barcodes and UMIs. TCRdb re-called the 5' RACE reads through MiXCR, storing one row per CDR3 protein. The sample contains 580,000 or so distinct CDR3 sequences, roughly 17% of which appear only once. CDR3 length equals 13 residues. The ends were cut back, 2 bases at V and 4 bases at J, with 8 bases in the middle. Germline V gene lookup returns CDR1 KGHSH and CDR2 LQKENI. Sequences were obtained from PBMCs or a T cell subset sorted from them (not recorded which). This chain joins TRBV18 and TRBJ1-2; D is unclear. This TCR was recovered from an adult woman who had mild COVID-19 (a few samples of this study predate the infection). Cell type and time point are not known. In DNA, the CDR3 is TGTGCCAGCTCACCAGACACCTCCTATGGCTACACCTTC. Its protein product is CASSPDTSYGYTF.